The rows below give T cell receptor beta chains drawn from one sample of a study of OX40 agonist ivuxolimab in advanced cancers. The repertoire was sequenced with immunoSEQ multiplex PCR; TCRdb's copy has only in-frame clones and lacks some. The sample gives about 24,000 clones, 65% to 85% of which show up once; roughly 17% is in the top ten. The sample in question was CD4+ or CD8+ T cells sorted from blood, obtained in a trial of the OX40 agonist ivuxolimab. The source is an adult with an advanced solid tumor such as melanoma, head and neck, liver or kidney cancer. The CDR3 runs from the conserved cysteine through the conserved F or W.

TRBJ2-1	TRBV7-2	CASSLIRANEQFF
TRBJ1-3	TRBV27	CASSLSSSPGNTIYF
TRBJ2-3	TRBV6-1	CASSDGLAGGGTDTQYF
TRBJ2-1	TRBV19	CASSITGGPYNEQFF
TRBJ2-4	TRBV9	CASSVGAEDNIQYF
TRBJ1-3	TRBV5-6	CASSTGTGGNTIYF
TRBJ1-2	TRBV6-6	CASIDGTPHGYTF
TRBJ2-5	TRBV5-1	CASSLVQPQETQYF
TRBJ2-7	TRBV14	CASSQGSPNYEQYF
TRBJ1-5	TRBV19	CAKRGCQPQHF
TRBJ2-7	TRBV27	CASSLDRQGYEQYF
TRBJ2-7	TRBV19	CASSPSVQTYEQYF
TRBJ2-7	TRBV5-6	CASSFVAGGPYEQYF
TRBJ2-5	TRBV7-3	CASSPHPRGEAETQYF
TRBJ2-7	TRBV27	CASSLSSPDTGDYEQYF
TRBJ2-5	TRBV9	CASSVALSAEQETQYF
TRBJ2-7	TRBV7-6	CASSSGGSSYEQYF
TRBJ2-7	TRBV5-5	CASSLAPGLSGYEQYF
TRBJ2-3	TRBV15	CATSRGVGTSGSSETDTQYF
TRBJ1-1	TRBV11-3	CASSLGGDGNTEAFF
TRBJ2-1	TRBV9	CASSVEGSGIYNEQFF
TRBJ1-1	TRBV5-1	CASSFTGGSATEAFF
TRBJ2-7	TRBV9	CASSVATGAEQYF
TRBJ2-1	TRBV29-1	CSVGTGVTANEQFF
TRBJ1-1	TRBV5-4	CASSWTGRTEAFF
TRBJ1-5	TRBV27	CASSKTTGRDQPQHF
TRBJ2-2	TRBV6-6	CASRSTERANTGELFF
TRBJ2-2	TRBV6-1	CASSEGTYGPNTGELFF
TRBJ1-6	TRBV6-6	CASSPGTVNSPLHF
TRBJ2-7	TRBV4-3	CASSQDRTSEQYF
TRBJ1-1	TRBV10-3	CAISEGAVNTEAFF
TRBJ2-1	TRBV2	CASSLTSGLSSYNEQFF
TRBJ1-4	TRBV4-3	CASSRLKGVNEKLFF
TRBJ1-2	TRBV27	CASMARGGTNYGYTF
TRBJ2-7	TRBV7-3	CASSPSAGPYEQYF
TRBJ1-4	TRBV9	CASSAPGLGSEKLFF
TRBJ2-2	TRBV7-8	CASSFGTGRNTGELFF
TRBJ2-3	TRBV12-5	CASGLRGTGGAGGTQYF
TRBJ2-1	TRBV5-6	CASSLSSGGGSYNEQFF
TRBJ2-7	TRBV30	CAWSVAGEQYF
TRBJ2-1	TRBV6-5	CASRGGREFNEQFF
TRBJ1-1	TRBV7-3	CASSLTRAGAGTEAFF
TRBJ2-2	TRBV7-3	CASSPQATGELFF
TRBJ2-1	TRBV7-3	CASSSRDTGPHEQFF
TRBJ1-6	TRBV4-3	CASSQAPESYNSPLHF